This record covers a single T cell receptor (beta chain). The assay was immunoSEQ multiplex PCR, and TCRdb's table has in-frame clones only and misses some. Here the sample spans over 100,000 clones, 75% to 85% being singletons. Germline CDR1 is KGHSH and CDR2 is LQKENI. This CDR3 is 15 amino acids long. J gave up 4 bases and V 2 bases, and 5 bases lay outside the gene matches. This entry is derived from a study of blood T cell repertoires in COVID-19. Study overall: Sources were T cells, B-cell-depleted T cells, or PBMCs; the material itself was cDNA or gDNA.

The TCR comes from a man in his 60s with acute or convalescent COVID-19. The chain couples TRBV18 to TRBJ2-5, with 9 bases that match TRBD1. The sample consisted of peripheral blood. CDR3 in DNA: TGTGCCAGCTCACCAGCAACAGGGGGCGCAGAGACCCAGTACTTC. It specifies CASSPATGGAETQYF.